This T cell receptor beta chain was identified in a study of cytomegalovirus exposure and HLA in healthy donors. Study outcomes and limitations: A later analysis reported that several of the most significant clusters appeared to be linked to common viral pathogens, among them Epstein-Barr virus.

A note on this clone: Its antigen is not known.

The PCR ran on 60 Vbeta and 13 Jbeta primers. Clones were read by immunoSEQ multiplex PCR, and TCRdb kept only the in-frame ones, dropping some. This sample has over 150,000 clones, with about 90% found just once. In germline, CDR1 is GTSNPN, CDR2 SVGIG (reference sequence). CDR3 length: 17 amino acids. V was clipped by 5 bases and J by 0 bases; unmatched bases: 10. The sample taken for sequencing was PBMCs. The chain couples TRBV30 to TRBJ1-3; TRBD1 matches at 10 bases. This clonotype was sampled from a girl under two years old in good health and CMV-seronegative. The CDR3, as DNA: TGTGCCTGGGCCGAGGGGTGGACAGGGGGCTCTGGAAACACCATATATTTT. Protein: CAWAEGWTGGSGNTIYF.